These T cell receptor beta chains were read from a single sample in a study of T cells in Graves' hyperthyroidism and ophthalmopathy. TCRdb independently ran MiXCR on the multiplex PCR reads; one entry per CDR3 protein. The table has 370,000 or so distinct CDR3 sequences, around 25% seen once. The material sequenced was blood. The receptors come from a man between 50 and 59 years old with Graves' hyperthyroidism. Both conserved end residues are part of each CDR3. The D gene is left open where the match is weak. The listing skips clone size in some rows; elsewhere it reads once, few, many or a size class.

CDR3aa | CDR3nt | v_gene | abundance | j_gene | d_gene
CSATSGRGNEQFF | TGCAGTGCCACGAGCGGCAGGGGCAATGAGCAGTTCTTC | TRBV20-1 | . | TRBJ2-1 | .
CASSLLFPGQRSNYGYTF | TGTGCCAGCAGTTTGTTATTCCCAGGGCAGCGCTCTAACTATGGCTACACCTTC | TRBV28 | few | TRBJ1-2 | .
CASRPGLNRYEQYF | TGTGCCAGCAGACCGGGACTAAACCGCTACGAGCAGTACTTC | TRBV7-6 | few | TRBJ2-7 | TRBD2
CAWGSRGEAFF | TGTGCCTGGGGCTCCCGGGGTGAAGCTTTCTTT | TRBV30 | many | TRBJ1-1 | .
CATSGRYQETQYF | TGTGCCACGTCCGGGAGGTACCAAGAGACCCAGTACTTC | TRBV6-1 | once | TRBJ2-5 | TRBD2
CASRGTGELHEQYF | TGCGCCAGCAGAGGGACAGGGGAGCTCCACGAGCAGTACTTC | TRBV5-1 | many | TRBJ2-7 | TRBD1
CATSNKLTVAYNEQFF | TGTGCCACCAGTAACAAACTGACAGTCGCTTACAATGAGCAGTTCTTC | TRBV24-1 | few | TRBJ2-1 | .
CSASQGHNEKLFF | TGCAGTGCTAGCCAGGGCCATAATGAAAAACTGTTTTTT | TRBV20-1 | . | TRBJ1-4 | .
CASSPFMATEAFF | TGTGCCAGCTCACCATTTATGGCGACTGAAGCTTTCTTT | TRBV18 | few | TRBJ1-1 | .
CASSLTGQGDYGYTF | TGTGCCAGCTCACTTACGGGACAGGGGGACTATGGCTACACCTTC | TRBV18 | many | TRBJ1-2 | TRBD1
CASSLSSGGGGQFF | TGTGCCAGCAGTTTATCATCGGGCGGGGGAGGGCAGTTCTTC | TRBV28 | few | TRBJ2-1 | TRBD2
CASSEYREPAYGYTF | TGTGCCAGCAGTGAGTACAGGGAACCAGCCTATGGCTACACCTTC | TRBV6-1 | few | TRBJ1-2 | .
CASSPPPGQGPYNEQFF | TGTGCCAGCAGTCCCCCCCCGGGACAGGGACCCTACAATGAGCAGTTCTTC | TRBV6-1 | few | TRBJ2-1 | TRBD1
CAISEGASGYTQYF | TGTGCCATCAGTGAGGGGGCTAGCGGATATACGCAGTATTTT | TRBV6-1 | . | TRBJ2-3 | .
CASSWDWDNTNYGYTF | TGTGCCAGCAGCTGGGATTGGGATAACACTAACTATGGCTACACCTTC | TRBV11-3 | few | TRBJ1-2 | .
CASSSNRGSYNEQFF | TGTGCCAGCAGTTCGAACAGGGGATCCTACAATGAGCAGTTCTTC | TRBV28 | many | TRBJ2-1 | TRBD1
CASSRRGTSGRITDTQYF | TGTGCCAGCAGCCGCAGAGGGACTAGCGGGAGAATCACAGATACGCAGTATTTT | TRBV27 | . | TRBJ2-3 | TRBD2
CASSVGTSGHTDTQYF | TGTGCCAGCAGCGTAGGGACTAGCGGACACACAGATACGCAGTATTTT | TRBV9 | . | TRBJ2-3 | TRBD2
CASSMRGVRTSGSVHEQFF | TGTGCCAGTAGTATGCGGGGTGTAAGGACTAGCGGGAGTGTCCATGAGCAGTTCTTC | TRBV19 | few | TRBJ2-1 | TRBD2
CATSEVGTTYNEQFF | TGTGCCACCTCCGAGGTCGGGACTACGTACAATGAGCAGTTCTTC | TRBV24-1 | . | TRBJ2-1 | TRBD2
CATSRDHLELQYF | TGTGCCACCAGCAGAGATCATTTGGAACTACAGTACTTC | TRBV15 | . | TRBJ2-5 | .
CASSLQRLTGQRNTEAFF | TGTGCCAGCAGTTTACAAAGACTGACGGGACAGCGGAACACTGAAGCTTTCTTT | TRBV6-2/TRBV6-3 | few | TRBJ1-1 | TRBD1
CAISSGQGRQETQYF | TGTGCCATCAGTTCGGGACAGGGAAGACAAGAGACCCAGTACTTC | TRBV10-3 | few | TRBJ2-5 | TRBD1
CSALAGDRPHNEQFF | TGCAGTGCCCTAGCGGGGGACCGACCCCACAATGAGCAGTTCTTC | TRBV20-1 | . | TRBJ2-1 | TRBD2
CASGLGQSNEKLFF | TGTGCCAGCGGTTTGGGGCAGTCTAATGAAAAACTGTTTTTT | TRBV12-3/TRBV12-4 | . | TRBJ1-4 | .
CASSPGQGARGRAEKQFF | TGCGCCAGCAGCCCAGGACAGGGGGCAAGAGGGAGGGCCGAGAAGCAGTTCTTC | TRBV5-1 | . | TRBJ2-1 | TRBD1
CASSLLDRGLNTEAFF | TGTGCCAGCAGTTTATTGGACAGGGGGCTGAACACTGAAGCTTTCTTT | TRBV28 | . | TRBJ1-1 | TRBD1
CASSHRFTGELFF | TGTGCCAGCAGTCACAGGTTCACCGGGGAGCTGTTTTTT | TRBV3-1 | . | TRBJ2-2 | .
CASSQSSGHIYEQYF | TGTGCCAGCAGCCAAAGCTCGGGACACATCTACGAGCAGTACTTC | TRBV3-1 | many | TRBJ2-7 | .
CASDNRFSSYNEQFF | TGTGCCAGCGATAACCGATTTAGCTCCTACAATGAGCAGTTCTTC | TRBV6-1 | . | TRBJ2-1 | .
CASSLSGGREGYTF | TGTGCCAGCAGTTTATCTGGGGGGCGCGAAGGCTACACCTTC | TRBV28 | . | TRBJ1-2 | .
CSARQGNNNQPQHF | TGCAGTGCTCGACAGGGGAATAACAATCAGCCCCAGCATTTT | TRBV20-1 | . | TRBJ1-5 | TRBD1
CASSPGSTPEQYF | TGCGCCAGCAGCCCGGGGTCCACCCCCGAGCAGTACTTC | TRBV5-1 | many | TRBJ2-7 | .
CASSLMLWEQYF | TGTGCCAGCAGTTTAATGTTATGGGAGCAGTACTTC | TRBV28 | many | TRBJ2-7 | .
CASGQGASGYNEQYF | TGTGCCAGCGGCCAAGGGGCTAGCGGTTACAATGAGCAGTACTTC | TRBV3-1 | once | TRBJ2-7 | TRBD2
CASSATGESRETQYF | TGTGCCAGCAGTGCGACGGGCGAGAGTAGAGAGACCCAGTACTTC | TRBV27 | . | TRBJ2-5 | .
CSARDGTSVKGNEQFF | TGCAGTGCTAGAGATGGGACTAGCGTTAAGGGTAATGAGCAGTTCTTC | TRBV20-1 | few | TRBJ2-1 | TRBD2
CASWDIMGGQPQHF | TGTGCCAGCTGGGACATCATGGGGGGGCAGCCCCAGCATTTT | TRBV2 | . | TRBJ1-5 | .